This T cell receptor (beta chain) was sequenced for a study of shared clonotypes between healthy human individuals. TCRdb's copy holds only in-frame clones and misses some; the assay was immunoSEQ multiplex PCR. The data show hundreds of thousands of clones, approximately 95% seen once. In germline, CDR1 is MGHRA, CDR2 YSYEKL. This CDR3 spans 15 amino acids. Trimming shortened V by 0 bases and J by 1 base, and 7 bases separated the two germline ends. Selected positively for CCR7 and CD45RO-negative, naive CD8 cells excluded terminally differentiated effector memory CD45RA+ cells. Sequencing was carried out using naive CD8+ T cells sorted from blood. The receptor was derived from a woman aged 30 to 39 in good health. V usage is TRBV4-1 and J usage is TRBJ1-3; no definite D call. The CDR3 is CASSQEFGSGNTIYF. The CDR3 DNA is TGCGCCAGCAGCCAAGAGTTTGGGTCTGGAAACACCATATATTTT.